The clone carrying this TCR beta chain has more than one count but fewer than ten. The target antigen is unknown. Study-level points and caveats: Tumor Tregs overlapped most with tumor, then blood, naive CD4+ cells.

TCRdb called the 5' RACE reads again in MiXCR, with one record for every CDR3 protein. The sample shows under 7,000 distinct CDR3 sequences, about 31% of them seen only once. Germline V CDR1 and CDR2: GTSNPN, SVGIG (reference sequence). Trimming removed 2 bases from V and 2 bases from J; junction bases left unmatched: 12. The CDR3 loop spans 17 amino acids. This rearrangement joins TRBV30 to TRBJ2-3; TRBD2 matches at 8 bases. The specimen sequenced was memory CD4+ T cells sorted from a lymph node. Subset: memory CD4+ T cells, CD4+CD45RO+CD25-. This TCR was recovered from a female donor with breast cancer. CDR3 sequence (DNA): TGTGCCTGGAGTCGACCGGGACTAGTTTCTCTCACAGATACGCAGTATTTT. Translating gives CAWSRPGLVSLTDTQYF. Full variable domain (remainder filled in from reference TRBV30 and TRBJ2-3): SQTIHQWPATLVQPVGSPLSLECTVEGTSNPNLYWYRQAAGRGLQLLFYSVGIGQISSEVPQNLSASRPQDRQFILSSKKLLLSDSGFYLCAWSRPGLVSLTDTQYFGPGTRLTVL.